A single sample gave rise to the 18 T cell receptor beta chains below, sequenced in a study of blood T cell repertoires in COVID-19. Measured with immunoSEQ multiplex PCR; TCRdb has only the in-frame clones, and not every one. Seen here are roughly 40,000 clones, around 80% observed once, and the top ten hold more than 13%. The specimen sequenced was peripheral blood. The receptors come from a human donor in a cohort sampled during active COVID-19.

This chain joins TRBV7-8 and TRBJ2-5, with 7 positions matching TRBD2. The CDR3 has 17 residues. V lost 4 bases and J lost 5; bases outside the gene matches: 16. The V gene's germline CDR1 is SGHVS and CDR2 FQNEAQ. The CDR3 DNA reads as TGTGCCAGCAGCTCCCTGGAAAGTCCTAGCGGCGTGGAGACCCAGTACTTC. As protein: CASSSLESPSGVETQYF. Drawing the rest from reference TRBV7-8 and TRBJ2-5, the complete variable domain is GAGVSQSPRYKVAKRGQDVALRCDPISGHVSLFWYQQALGQGPEFLTYFQNEAQLDKSGLPSDRFFAERPEGSVSTLKIQRTQQEDSAVYLCASSSLESPSGVETQYFGPGTRLLVL.

The CDR3 nucleotides read TGTGCCAGCAGCCAAGAAGCGAGTAGCGGGAGTTACGCCTACAATGAGCAGTTCTTC. It translates to CASSQEASSGSYAYNEQFF. J is TRBJ2-1 and V is TRBV4-2; 9 positions agree with TRBD2. CDR1 and CDR2 (germline): LGHNA, YNFKEQ. CDR3 size: 19 residues. V gave up 0 bases and J gave up 2 bases; unmatched junction bases: 11.

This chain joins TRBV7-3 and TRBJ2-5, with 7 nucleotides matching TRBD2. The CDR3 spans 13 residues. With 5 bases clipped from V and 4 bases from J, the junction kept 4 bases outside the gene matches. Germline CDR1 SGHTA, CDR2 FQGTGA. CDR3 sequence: CASSTLAAETQYF. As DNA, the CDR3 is TGTGCCAGCAGCACTCTAGCGGCAGAGACCCAGTACTTC.

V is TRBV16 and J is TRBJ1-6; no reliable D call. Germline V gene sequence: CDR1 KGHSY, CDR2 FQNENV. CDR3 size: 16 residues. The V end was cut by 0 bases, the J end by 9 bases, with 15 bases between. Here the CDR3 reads CASSQSWVPGSSPLHF. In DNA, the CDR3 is TGTGCCAGCAGCCAATCGTGGGTTCCGGGAAGTTCACCCCTCCACTTT.

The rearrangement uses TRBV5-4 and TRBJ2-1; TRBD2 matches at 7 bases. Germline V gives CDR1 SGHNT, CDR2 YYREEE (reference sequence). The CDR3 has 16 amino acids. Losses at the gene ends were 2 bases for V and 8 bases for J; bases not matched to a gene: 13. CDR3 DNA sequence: TGTGCCAGCAGCTTAGACGGACTAGTGATTCGGCATGAGCAGTTCTTC. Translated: CASSLDGLVIRHEQFF.

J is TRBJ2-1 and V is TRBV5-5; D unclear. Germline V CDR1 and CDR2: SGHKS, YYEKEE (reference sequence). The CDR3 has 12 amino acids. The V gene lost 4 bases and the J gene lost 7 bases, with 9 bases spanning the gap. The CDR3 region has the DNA TGTGCCAGCAGCCCGGAGTCGAATGAGCAGTTCTTC. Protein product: CASSPESNEQFF.

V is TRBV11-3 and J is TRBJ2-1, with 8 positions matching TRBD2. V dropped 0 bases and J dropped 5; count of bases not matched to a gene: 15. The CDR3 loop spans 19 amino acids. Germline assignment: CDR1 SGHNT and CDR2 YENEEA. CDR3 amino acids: CASSLDDYTSGTSHNEQFF. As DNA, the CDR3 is TGTGCCAGCAGCTTAGATGATTATACTAGCGGAACAAGTCACAATGAGCAGTTCTTC.

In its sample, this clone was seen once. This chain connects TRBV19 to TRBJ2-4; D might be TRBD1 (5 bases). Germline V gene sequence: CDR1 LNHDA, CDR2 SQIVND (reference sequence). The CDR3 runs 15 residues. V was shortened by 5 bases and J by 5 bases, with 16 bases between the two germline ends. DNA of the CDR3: TGTGCCAGTAGTCCCCAGCCAGGGTTCCAAAACATTCAGTACTTC. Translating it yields CASSPQPGFQNIQYF. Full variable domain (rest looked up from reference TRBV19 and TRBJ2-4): DGGITQSPKYLFRKEGQNVTLSCEQNLNHDAMYWYRQDPGQGLRLIYYSQIVNDFQKGDIAEGYSVSREKKESFPLTVTSAQKNPTAFYLCASSPQPGFQNIQYFGAGTRLSVL.

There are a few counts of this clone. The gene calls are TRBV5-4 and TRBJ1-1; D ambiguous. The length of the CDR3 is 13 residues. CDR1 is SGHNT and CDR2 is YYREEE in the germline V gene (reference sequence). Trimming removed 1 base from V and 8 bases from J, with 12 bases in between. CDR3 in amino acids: CASSLLLGREAFF. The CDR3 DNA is TGTGCCAGCAGCTTGTTATTGGGGAGGGAAGCTTTCTTT.

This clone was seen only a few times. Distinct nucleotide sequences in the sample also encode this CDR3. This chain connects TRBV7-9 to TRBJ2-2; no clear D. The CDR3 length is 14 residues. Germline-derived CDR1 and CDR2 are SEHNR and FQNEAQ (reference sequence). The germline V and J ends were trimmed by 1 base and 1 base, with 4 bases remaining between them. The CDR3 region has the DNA TGTGCCAGCAGCTTAGGACAGAACACCGGGGAGCTGTTTTTT. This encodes CASSLGQNTGELFF. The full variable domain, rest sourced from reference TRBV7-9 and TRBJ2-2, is DTGVSQNPRHKITKRGQNVTFRCDPISEHNRLYWYRQTLGQGPEFLTYFQNEAQLEKSRLLSDRFSAERPKGSFSTLEIQRTEQGDSAMYLCASSLGQNTGELFFGEGSRLTVL.

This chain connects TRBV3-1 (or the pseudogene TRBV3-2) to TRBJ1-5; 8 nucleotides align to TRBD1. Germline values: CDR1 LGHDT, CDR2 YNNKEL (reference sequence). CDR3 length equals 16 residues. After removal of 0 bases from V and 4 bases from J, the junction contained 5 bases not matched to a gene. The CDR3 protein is CASSQDGTGFNQPQHF. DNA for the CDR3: TGTGCCAGCAGCCAAGACGGGACAGGATTTAATCAGCCCCAGCATTTT.

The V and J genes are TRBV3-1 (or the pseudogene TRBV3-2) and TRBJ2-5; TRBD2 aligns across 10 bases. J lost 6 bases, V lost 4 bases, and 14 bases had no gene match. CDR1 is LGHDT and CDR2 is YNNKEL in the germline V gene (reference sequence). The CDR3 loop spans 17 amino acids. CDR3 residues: CASSPATTAGGRQTQYF. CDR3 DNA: TGTGCCAGCAGCCCCGCTACAACAGCGGGAGGGCGACAGACCCAGTACTTC.

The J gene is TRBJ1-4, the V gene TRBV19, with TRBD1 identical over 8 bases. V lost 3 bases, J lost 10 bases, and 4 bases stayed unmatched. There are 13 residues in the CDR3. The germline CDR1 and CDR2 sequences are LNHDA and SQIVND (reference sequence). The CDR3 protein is CASSISDRAKLFF. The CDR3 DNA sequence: TGTGCCAGTAGTATTTCGGACAGGGCAAAACTGTTTTTT. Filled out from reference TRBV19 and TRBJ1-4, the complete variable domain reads DGGITQSPKYLFRKEGQNVTLSCEQNLNHDAMYWYRQDPGQGLRLIYYSQIVNDFQKGDIAEGYSVSREKKESFPLTVTSAQKNPTAFYLCASSISDRAKLFFGSGTQLSVL.

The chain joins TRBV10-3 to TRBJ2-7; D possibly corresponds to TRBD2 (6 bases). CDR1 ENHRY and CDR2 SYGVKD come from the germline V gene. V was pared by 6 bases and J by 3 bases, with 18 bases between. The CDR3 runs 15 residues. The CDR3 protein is CAISEPGRGLYEQYF. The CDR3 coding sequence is TGTGCCATCAGCGAGCCGGGACGGGGACTCTACGAGCAGTACTTC.

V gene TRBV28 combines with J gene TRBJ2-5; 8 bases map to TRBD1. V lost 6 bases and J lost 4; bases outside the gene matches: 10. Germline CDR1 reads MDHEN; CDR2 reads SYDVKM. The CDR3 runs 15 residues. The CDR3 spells CASRTGAYTGETQYF. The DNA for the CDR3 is TGTGCCAGCAGGACAGGGGCCTACACGGGAGAGACCCAGTACTTC.

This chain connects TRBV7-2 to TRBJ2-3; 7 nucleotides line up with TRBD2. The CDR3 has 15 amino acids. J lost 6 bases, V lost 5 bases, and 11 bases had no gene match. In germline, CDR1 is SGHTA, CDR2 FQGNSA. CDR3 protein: CASSPGGLGGDTQYF. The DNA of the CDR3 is TGTGCCAGCAGCCCGGGAGGACTAGGTGGGGATACGCAGTATTTT.

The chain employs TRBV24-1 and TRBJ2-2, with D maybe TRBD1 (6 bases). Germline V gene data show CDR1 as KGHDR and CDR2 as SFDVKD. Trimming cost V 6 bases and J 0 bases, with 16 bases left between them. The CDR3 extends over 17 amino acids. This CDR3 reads CATSTYQGPANTGELFF. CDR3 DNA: TGTGCCACCAGTACGTACCAGGGGCCCGCGAACACCGGGGAGCTGTTTTTT.

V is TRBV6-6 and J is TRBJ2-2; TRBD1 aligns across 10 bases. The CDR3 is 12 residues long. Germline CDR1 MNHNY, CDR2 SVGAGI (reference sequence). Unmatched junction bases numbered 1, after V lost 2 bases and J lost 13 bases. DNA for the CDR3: TGTGCCAGCAGTTACCGGGACAGGGGGCTGTTTTTT. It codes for CASSYRDRGLFF.